This entry describes one T cell receptor (beta chain). This sample is part of a study of blood T cell repertoires in COVID-19. This table comes from immunoSEQ multiplex PCR, and its TCRdb copy is limited to in-frame clones, with some not included. The sample has fewer than 300,000 clones, around 90% seen once; the top ten hold under 4.5%. There are 14 residues in the CDR3. The germline gives CDR1 LGHNA, CDR2 YNFKEQ. The V and J ends lost 1 base and 6 bases respectively, with 13 bases between them. Specimen: peripheral blood. The genes are TRBV4-2 and TRBJ2-7; a weak D match, TRBD2 (5 bases). The TCR was taken from a man aged 55 to 70 who had recovered from COVID-19. The CDR3 loop reads CASSQGTGPFEQYF. DNA of the CDR3: TGTGCCAGCAGCCAAGGGACTGGGCCCTTCGAGCAGTACTTC.